These 20 T cell receptor beta chains came from one sample sequenced in a study of blood T cell repertoires in COVID-19. Sequenced by immunoSEQ multiplex PCR; TCRdb stores in-frame clones only, minus some. The sample has approximately 260,000 clones, 88% seen once. What was sequenced was peripheral blood. Receptor source: a woman in her sixties or seventies with COVID-19, enrolled during active disease.

This rearrangement joins TRBV6-5 to TRBJ2-5; 9 bases are a match to TRBD2. The CDR3 spans 14 residues. From germline, CDR1 is MNHEY and CDR2 SVGAGI. V lost 8 bases and J lost 5; bases outside the gene matches: 9. The CDR3 loop reads CASAPGLAQETQYF. In DNA, the CDR3 is TGTGCCAGCGCCCCGGGACTAGCTCAGGAGACCCAGTACTTC.

This sequence joins TRBV6-6 and TRBJ2-3; D might be TRBD2 (7 bases). The ends were cut back, 8 bases at V and 2 bases at J, with 20 bases in the middle. The CDR3 runs 16 residues. Looked up from germline, CDR1 is MNHNY and CDR2 is SVGAGI (reference sequence). CDR3 DNA sequence: TGTGCCAGCCTCCGCGTAGGGGGGGCTCTCACAGATACGCAGTATTTT. The encoded protein is CASLRVGGALTDTQYF.

The chain links TRBV3-1 (or the pseudogene TRBV3-2) to TRBJ1-4, with D perhaps matching TRBD1 (5 bases). Trimming cost V 4 bases and J 12 bases, with 12 bases left between them. CDR1 is LGHDT, CDR2 YNNKEL, per germline (reference sequence). CDR3 size: 12 residues. In nucleotides, the CDR3 is TGTGCCAGCAGCCTTGGGGGGGTAGAACTGTTTTTT. As protein: CASSLGGVELFF.

The V gene is TRBV4-3, the J gene TRBJ1-5; D unresolved. Germline lookup yields CDR1 LGHNA and CDR2 YSLEER. The ends were cut back, 0 bases at V and 4 bases at J, with 16 bases in the middle. CDR3 size: 17 residues. The CDR3 region is CASSQDLEISRNQPQHF. In DNA form, the CDR3 reads TGCGCCAGCAGCCAAGACCTAGAGATCTCTAGGAATCAGCCCCAGCATTTT.

This clone was counted between two and nine times. The J gene is TRBJ1-1, the V gene TRBV15; D uncertain. Germline CDR1 LNHNV, CDR2 YYDKDF (reference sequence). This CDR3 has 14 amino acids. V was pared by 0 bases and J by 2 bases, with 7 bases between. The CDR3 loop is CATSREERNTEAFF. In nucleotides, the CDR3 is TGTGCCACCAGCAGAGAGGAGCGAAACACTGAAGCTTTCTTT.

J is TRBJ1-3 and V is TRBV11-3, with TRBD1 identical over 9 bases. CDR1 is SGHNT and CDR2 is YENEEA in the germline V gene. After removal of 4 bases from V and 3 bases from J, the junction contained 1 base not matched to a gene. The CDR3 extends over 14 amino acids. The CDR3 coding sequence is TGTGCCAGCAGCTCGGACAGGGGTGGAAACACCATATATTTT. This encodes CASSSDRGGNTIYF.

The rearrangement uses TRBV20-1 and TRBJ1-3; a weak D match, TRBD1 (6 bases). The CDR3 has 14 residues. V shed 3 bases and J shed 0 bases, with 9 bases lying between them. Per the germline V gene, CDR1 is DFQATT and CDR2 is SNEGSKA (reference sequence). CDR3 sequence reads: CSASRDNSGNTIYF. In DNA form, the CDR3 reads TGCAGTGCTAGTCGGGACAACTCTGGAAACACCATATATTTT.

This chain joins TRBV11-3 and TRBJ1-5; D may be TRBD1 (5 bases). CDR1 SGHNT and CDR2 YENEEA come from the germline V gene. V dropped 5 bases and J dropped 3 bases, with 11 bases sitting between them. CDR3 length equals 14 residues. The CDR3 bases are TGTGCCAGCAGCGAGGGAGGGGTCAATCAGCCCCAGCATTTT. This codes for CASSEGGVNQPQHF.

The chain is built from TRBV30 and TRBJ2-3; 11 bases line up with TRBD1. Per germline, CDR1 GTSNPN and CDR2 SVGIG (reference sequence). Losses at the gene ends were 3 bases for V and 6 bases for J; bases not matched to a gene: 5. This CDR3 comprises 14 residues. The CDR3 here is CAWRARDRGDTQYF. The CDR3 DNA reads TGTGCCTGGAGGGCCAGGGACAGGGGGGATACGCAGTATTTT.

V and J are TRBV30 and TRBJ2-5, with D unresolved. The germline CDR1 and CDR2 sequences are GTSNPN and SVGIG (reference sequence). The V gene lost 0 bases and the J gene lost 4 bases, with 9 bases spanning the gap. The CDR3 contains 13 residues. For the CDR3, the DNA is TGTGCCTGGAGTGTACTTTCGGGAGAGACCCAGTACTTC. Its protein product is CAWSVLSGETQYF.

The chain has TRBV11-3 and TRBJ1-3, with 9 bases identical to TRBD1. Losses at the gene ends were 5 bases for V and 2 bases for J; bases not matched to a gene: 7. The CDR3 is 16 amino acids. Per the germline V gene, CDR1 is SGHNT and CDR2 is YENEEA. The DNA of the CDR3 is TGTGCCAGCAGCCACCGGGACAGGGCCGCTGGAAACACCATATATTTT. The encoded protein is CASSHRDRAAGNTIYF.

This chain connects TRBV5-6 to TRBJ2-3; 8 positions match TRBD1. This CDR3 region has 15 residues. CDR1 and CDR2 (germline): SGHDT, YYEEEE. Trimming cost V 1 base and J 5 bases; bases outside gene matches: 6. The CDR3 sequence: CASSLTGGVLDTQYF. For the CDR3, the DNA is TGTGCCAGCAGCTTGACAGGGGGAGTCTTAGATACGCAGTATTTT. Looking up the rest from reference TRBV5-6 and TRBJ2-3 gives the full variable domain: DAGVTQSPTHLIKTRGQQVTLRCSPKSGHDTVSWYQQALGQGPQFIFQYYEEEERQRGNFPDRFSGHQFPNYSSELNVNALLLGDSALYLCASSLTGGVLDTQYFGPGTRLTVL.

The V and J genes are TRBV9 and TRBJ2-5; D is unclear. The CDR3 has 13 residues. V lost 1 base to trimming and J lost 3 bases, with 7 bases between them. Germline CDR1 is SGDLS and CDR2 is YYNGEE. The CDR3 DNA reads as TGTGCCAGCAGCGTATTTGAGGAAGAGACCCAGTACTTC. This translates into CASSVFEEETQYF.

The rearrangement uses TRBV29-1 and TRBJ2-7, with D possibly TRBD1 on 5 matching bases. Germline CDR1 SQVTM, CDR2 ANQGSEA. The CDR3 contains 14 residues. Trimming removed 1 base from V and 0 bases from J, with 10 bases in between. Written as DNA, the CDR3 is TGCAGCGTTGAAGGGGGCTTAGGCTCCTACGAGCAGTACTTC. Encoded protein: CSVEGGLGSYEQYF.

This clone was counted a single time. V usage is TRBV6-5 and J usage is TRBJ2-2, with D possibly TRBD1 on 6 matching bases. The germline V and J ends were trimmed by 7 bases and 1 base, with 13 bases remaining between them. Germline V gene sequence: CDR1 MNHEY, CDR2 SVGAGI. The CDR3 is 15 amino acids. Written as DNA, the CDR3 is TGTGCCAGCAACCCGGGACAAAAGAACACCGGGGAGCTGTTTTTT. This codes for CASNPGQKNTGELFF.

This chain uses TRBV11-3 with TRBJ2-1; weak D call: TRBD2 (6 bases). V was trimmed by 4 bases and J by 0 bases, leaving 10 bases between them. The CDR3 is made up of 15 amino acids. The germline CDR1 and CDR2 sequences are SGHNT and YENEEA. The CDR3 region has the DNA TGTGCCAGCAGCTCTACGGGAGTCTCCTACAATGAGCAGTTCTTC. This codes for CASSSTGVSYNEQFF.

The V call is TRBV15, the J call TRBJ2-5; TRBD1 agrees at 7 bases. This CDR3 comprises 16 residues. Per germline, CDR1 LNHNV and CDR2 YYDKDF (reference sequence). V shed 5 bases, J shed 2 bases, and the junction held 11 bases outside the gene matches. In DNA, the CDR3 is TGTGCCACCAGCGGTTCGCCGGGACAGCGTCAAGAGACCCAGTACTTC. Translation: CATSGSPGQRQETQYF.

The CDR3 coding sequence is TGTGCCAGCAGCGCGGGACTAGCGGGAAGCTTCGAGCAGTACTTC. This sequence encodes CASSAGLAGSFEQYF. V usage is TRBV9 and J usage is TRBJ2-7; TRBD2 matches 13 bases. Looked up from germline, CDR1 is SGDLS and CDR2 is YYNGEE. The CDR3 covers 15 residues. The V gene end was trimmed by 3 bases and the J gene end by 6 bases; junction bases not matched to a gene: 6.

This rearrangement joins TRBV5-1 to TRBJ1-4; 7 nucleotides match TRBD1. Germline CDR1 is SGHRS and CDR2 is YFSETQ. After removal of 5 bases from V and 5 bases from J, the junction contained 12 bases not matched to a gene. The CDR3 totals 16 residues. In DNA form, the CDR3 reads TGCGCCAGCAGGAAGGTCAACAGGGGTACAAATGAAAAACTGTTTTTT. Translating it yields CASRKVNRGTNEKLFF.

J is TRBJ1-4 and V is TRBV3-1 (or the pseudogene TRBV3-2), with TRBD1 identical over 8 bases. Germline values: CDR1 LGHDT, CDR2 YNNKEL (reference sequence). With 2 bases clipped from V and 10 bases from J, the junction kept 15 bases outside the gene matches. The CDR3 has 17 amino acids. In nucleotides, the CDR3 is TGTGCCAGCAGCCAATGGCCCGACGACAGGGGATGGGGAAAACTGTTTTTT. It specifies CASSQWPDDRGWGKLFF.